This entry describes one T cell receptor beta chain. Profiling relied on immunoSEQ multiplex PCR, and the TCRdb table lists in-frame clones only, not all of them. The data contain nearly 7,000 clones, around four fifths of them singletons. These data originate in a study of PD-1 blockade in classical Hodgkin lymphoma. This CDR3 has 16 residues. V lost 1 base and J lost 5; bases outside the gene matches: 7. Per the germline V gene, CDR1 is MGHRA and CDR2 is YSYEKL. Brentuximab vedotin exposure varied, and every patient relapsed after autologous stem cell transplantation. Negative magnetic selection isolated CD4+ T cells from thawed PBMCs. Best overall response was complete response, partial response or progressive disease in these relapsed/refractory classical Hodgkin lymphoma patients.

The sequenced sample was CD4+ T cells from blood, obtained at baseline. The sequence came from a human donor with classical Hodgkin lymphoma. V and J are TRBV4-1 and TRBJ2-3; 9 positions agree with TRBD2. The CDR3 bases are TGCGCCAGCAGCCAAGGGCCTAGCGGGACTGGAGATACGCAGTATTTT. This gives the protein CASSQGPSGTGDTQYF.